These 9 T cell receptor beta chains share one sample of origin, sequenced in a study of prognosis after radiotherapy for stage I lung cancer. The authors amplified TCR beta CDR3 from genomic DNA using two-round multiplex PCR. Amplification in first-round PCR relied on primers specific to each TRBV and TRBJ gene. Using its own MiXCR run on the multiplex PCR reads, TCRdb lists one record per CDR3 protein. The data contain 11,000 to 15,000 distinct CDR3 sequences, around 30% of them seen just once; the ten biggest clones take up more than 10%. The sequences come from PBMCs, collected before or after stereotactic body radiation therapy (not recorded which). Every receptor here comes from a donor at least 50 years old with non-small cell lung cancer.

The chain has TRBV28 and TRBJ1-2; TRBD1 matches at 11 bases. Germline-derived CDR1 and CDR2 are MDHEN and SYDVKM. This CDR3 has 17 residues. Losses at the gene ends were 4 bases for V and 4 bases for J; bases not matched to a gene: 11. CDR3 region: CASSSPGQGAHGYGYTF. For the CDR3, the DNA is TGTGCCAGCAGTTCCCCAGGACAGGGGGCCCATGGCTATGGCTACACCTTC.

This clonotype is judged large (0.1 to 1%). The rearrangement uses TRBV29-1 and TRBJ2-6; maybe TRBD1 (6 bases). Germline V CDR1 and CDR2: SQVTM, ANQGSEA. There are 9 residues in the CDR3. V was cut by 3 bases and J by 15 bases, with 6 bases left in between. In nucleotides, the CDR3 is TGCAGCGTTGACAGGGGCCTGACTTTC. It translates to CSVDRGLTF.

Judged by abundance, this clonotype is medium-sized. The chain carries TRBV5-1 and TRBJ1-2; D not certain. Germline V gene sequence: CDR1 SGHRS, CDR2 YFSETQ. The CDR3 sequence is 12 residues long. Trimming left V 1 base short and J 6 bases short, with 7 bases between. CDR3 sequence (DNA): TGCGCCAGCAGCTTGTTAGACAATGGCTACACCTTC. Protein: CASSLLDNGYTF.

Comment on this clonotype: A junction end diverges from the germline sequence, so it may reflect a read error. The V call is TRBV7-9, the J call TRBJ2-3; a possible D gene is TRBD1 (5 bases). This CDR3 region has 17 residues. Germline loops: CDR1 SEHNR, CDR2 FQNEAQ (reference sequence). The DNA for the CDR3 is TGTGCCAGCAACTTAGTCCGGGCCTATGGGGCCCTCGATACGCAGTGTTTT. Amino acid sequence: CASNLVRAYGALDTQCF.

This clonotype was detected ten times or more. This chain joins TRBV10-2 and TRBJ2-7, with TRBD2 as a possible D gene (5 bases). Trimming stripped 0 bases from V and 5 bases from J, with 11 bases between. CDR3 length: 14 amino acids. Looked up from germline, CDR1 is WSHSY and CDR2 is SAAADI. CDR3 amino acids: CASSESRGFHEQYF. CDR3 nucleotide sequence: TGCGCCAGCAGTGAGTCGAGAGGGTTCCACGAGCAGTACTTC.

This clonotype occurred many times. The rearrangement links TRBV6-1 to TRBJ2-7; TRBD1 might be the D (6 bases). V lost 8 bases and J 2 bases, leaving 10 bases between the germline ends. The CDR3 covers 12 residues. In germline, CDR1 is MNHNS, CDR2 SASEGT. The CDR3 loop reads CASGAGAYEQYF. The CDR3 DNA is TGTGCCAGCGGAGCAGGGGCCTACGAGCAGTACTTC.

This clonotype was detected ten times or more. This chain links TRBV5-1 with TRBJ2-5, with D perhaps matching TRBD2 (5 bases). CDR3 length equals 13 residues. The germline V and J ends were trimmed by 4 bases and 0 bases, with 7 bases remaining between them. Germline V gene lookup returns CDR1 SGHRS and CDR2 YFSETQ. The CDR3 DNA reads TGCGCCAGCAGCCCCGGGGACCAAGAGACCCAGTACTTC. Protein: CASSPGDQETQYF.

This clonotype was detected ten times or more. For the CDR3, the DNA is TGTGCCAGCAGCCACCGGGACAGGGACCACAATGAGCAGTTCTTC. It encodes CASSHRDRDHNEQFF. The chain recombines TRBV9 with TRBJ2-1; TRBD1 agrees at 9 bases. The CDR3 is 15 amino acids. The V gene's germline CDR1 is SGDLS and CDR2 YYNGEE. Trimming took 4 bases from V and 5 from J; bases not matched to a gene: 7.

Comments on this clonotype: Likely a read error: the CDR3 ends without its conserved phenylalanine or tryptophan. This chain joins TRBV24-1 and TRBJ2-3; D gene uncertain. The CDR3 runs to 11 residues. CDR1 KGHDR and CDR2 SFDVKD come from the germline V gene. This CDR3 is CATGSTDKQYL. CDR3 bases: TGTGCCACCGGAAGCACAGATAAGCAGTATTTA.